This T cell receptor (beta chain) stems from a study of molecular identifiers for immune sequencing clone quantification listed by TCRdb under 2018. In terms of the full investigation: In a replicate experiment, RNA from approximately 22,000 or 94,000 naive CD8 T cells was split into five aliquots, four of which were sequenced. This methods study benchmarked molecular-identifier clustering-based TCR repertoire sequencing (MIDCIRS) and TCR RNA copy counting, using CD8 T cells to do so. Overall results and qualifications from the work: The naive libraries included spiked-in Jurkat TCR RNA (more than nine copies' worth), and this Jurkat TCR RNA is not part of the donor repertoire. In CMV-specific effector cells, over 97% of molecules were held by clones above 20 RNA copies, whereas under 1% of molecules were held by such clones in naive cells. About three recovered TCR RNA copies per cell were obtained by modeling, versus roughly 10 by digital PCR, implying a capture efficiency of about 30%. The sizes of highly expanded clones could end up underestimated when identical TCR molecules share a barcode. When barcode sub-clustering was left out, chimeric consensus sequences inflated TCR diversity, with chimeras reaching as high as 47%. A single cell's worth of spiked-in Jurkat TCR RNA was reported detectable even among one million naive CD8 T cells.

Library preparation was by PCR. Sequencing was performed on an Illumina HiSeq 4000. Preparation of bulk TCR libraries followed a previously described approach, with the TCR primers listed in Table S5. Purification of total RNA was performed with the Qiagen AllPrep DNA/RNA kit. Before analysis, reads from multiple sequencing runs of the same library were pooled. Processing in the source paper ran as follows. Reads were retained only if the reads had an exact TCR constant sequence, and the retained reads were trimmed to 150 nt and grouped according to their 12-nt molecular barcodes. Within each barcode group, reads were sub-clustered at a 15% Levenshtein threshold, and quality-weighted consensus sequences were built per RNA molecule. Non-functional sequences were excluded, and lower-count sequences lying one edit away from another sequence were also excluded. Barcode sub-clusters with fewer than 20% of the maximum read count were removed, based on fitting two negative binomial distributions. Starting from the raw public reads, TCRdb applied fastp trimming at Q25, assembled clones with MiXCR and retained in-frame beta chains. When rows share a CDR3 protein, they turn into one entry using the most common DNA and genes. The V and J calls were determined by TCRdb, not by the authors. The sample table contains more than 300,000 distinct CDR3 sequences; only one count was recorded for 20% to 25% of them. The ten top clones hold approximately 0.8% of the sample.

V loses 8 bases of germline sequence and J loses 2 bases, and the interval between the two ends is 18 bases. Sequences SGHVS (CDR1) and FNYEAQ (CDR2) are obtained from the germline V gene. From the cysteine through the phenylalanine, the CDR3 covers 15 amino acids. Left in the record is the CDR3 DNA by itself, 45 bases read in frame from the first base. Comment on this clonotype: This clone's antigen is unknown. This may stem from a read error, because a much larger clone lies one nucleotide away.

Libraries of naive CD8 T cells were built from anywhere between roughly 19,000 and 1,000,000 sorted cells, with 10%, 30% or 50% of the purified RNA used. Naive CD8 T cells, defined as CD8+CD4-CCR7+CD45RA+, were FACS-sorted into RLT Plus buffer on a BD FACSAria II. To test detection sensitivity, Jurkat RNA equivalent to under 12 TCR copies was spiked into samples of about 18,000-1,000,000 naive CD8 T cells. CD8 T cells were enriched with RosetteSep CD8+ T Cell Enrichment Cocktail and Ficoll-Paque, followed by ACK red cell lysis. The V gene is TRBV7-6 and the J gene is TRBJ2-5; a weak D assignment points to TRBD2 (5 bases agree). This clonotype was sampled from a human donor in good health. Some libraries in this study had Jurkat cell RNA spiked in. The sample comprised naive CD8+ T cells from blood, with Jurkat cell RNA spiked in. What the cell subset or site label conveys for this sample: FACS-sorted CD8+CD4-CCR7+CD45RA+ naive T cells. The DNA sequence reads TGTGCCAGCGGCTACGCTACCGGGAAACAAGAGACCCAGTACTTC. The encoded protein is CASGYATGKQETQYF. Reference TRBV7-6 and TRBJ2-5 proteins supply the regions before and after the CDR3; the full variable domain is: GAGVSQSPRYKVTKRGQDVALRCDPISGHVSLYWYRQALGQGPEFLTYFNYEAQQDKSGLPNDRFSAERPEGSISTLTIQRTEQRDSAMYRCASGYATGKQETQYFGPGTRLLVL.